Listed here is a single T cell receptor (beta chain). The antigen remains undetermined. The entry originates in a study of blood T cells in healthy people across ages. General study results and limits: More naive CD4+ cells and higher diversity marked long-lived donors relative to aged donors. When one million T cells were used, diversity estimates were thought to be underestimates.

A sample-barcoded 5' primer and a J-beta primer mix were used in a second PCR of about 7 to 12 cycles. Every molecule of cDNA carried a tag from a template-switch adaptor with 12 random nucleotides. Each CDR3 protein gets one entry after TCRdb re-called the 5' RACE reads with MiXCR. The sample lists fewer than 700,000 distinct CDR3 sequences; under 55% were seen once. This TCR derives from a man aged 80 or over in good health. The specimen sequenced was blood.

DNA for the CDR3: TGTGCCAGCAGCCAAGATCTGGCTAGCGGGGCTTTGGAGCAGTACTTC. Residues: CASSQDLASGALEQYF. The chain links TRBV3-1 to TRBJ2-4; 9 bases line up with TRBD2. V lost 0 bases and J lost 13; bases outside the gene matches: 13. The CDR3 spans 16 residues. Germline V gene lookup returns CDR1 LGHDT and CDR2 YNNKEL (reference sequence).